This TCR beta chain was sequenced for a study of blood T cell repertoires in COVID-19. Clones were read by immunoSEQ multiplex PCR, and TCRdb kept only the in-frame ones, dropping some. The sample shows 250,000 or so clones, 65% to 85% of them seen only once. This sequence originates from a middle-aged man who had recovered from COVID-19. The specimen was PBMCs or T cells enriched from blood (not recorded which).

The CDR3 region has the DNA TGTGCCACCTCCAGGGCTTTCTTT. Translation gives CATSRAFF. The chain employs TRBV12-3 or TRBV12-4 and TRBJ1-1; D not resolved. The CDR3 spans 8 residues. With 10 bases removed from V and 11 bases from J, the gap between germline ends came to 8 bases.